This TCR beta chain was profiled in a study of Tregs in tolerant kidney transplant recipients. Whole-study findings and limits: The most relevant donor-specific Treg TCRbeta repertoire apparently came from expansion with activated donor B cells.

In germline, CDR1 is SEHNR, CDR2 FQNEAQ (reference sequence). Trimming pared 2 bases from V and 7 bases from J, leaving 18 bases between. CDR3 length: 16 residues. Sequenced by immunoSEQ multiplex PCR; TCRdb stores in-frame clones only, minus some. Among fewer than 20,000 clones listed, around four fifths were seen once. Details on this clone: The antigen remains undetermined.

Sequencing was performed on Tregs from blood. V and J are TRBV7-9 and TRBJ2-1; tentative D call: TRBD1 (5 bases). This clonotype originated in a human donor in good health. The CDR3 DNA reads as TGTGCCAGCAGCTTAAGGGGCAGGTCCTTTTTTAATGAGCAGTTCTTC. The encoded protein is CASSLRGRSFFNEQFF.